This TCR beta chain was recovered during a study of patients and donors after allogeneic stem cell transplantation. TCRdb analysed the RT-PCR reads with MiXCR anew, one entry per CDR3 protein. The repertoire holds 85,000 to 90,000 distinct CDR3 sequences, 40% to 60% seen once, with around 55% in the top ten. The CDR3 covers 19 residues. CDR1 and CDR2 (germline): SGDLS, YYNGEE. The ends were cut back, 0 bases at V and 3 bases at J, with 22 bases in the middle. This clonotype has a handful of counts. The sequenced sample consisted of blood, either unsorted or a sorted T cell fraction (not recorded which). This TCR was sampled from a human donor who was either an allogeneic HSCT recipient or a stem cell or donor lymphocyte infusion donor (not recorded which). It is not recorded whose cells these are; they may come from a transplant donor. This chain links TRBV9 with TRBJ2-1, with TRBD2 as a possible D gene (7 bases). Written as DNA, the CDR3 is TGTGCCAGCAGCGTAGGGGGCGGGGGCCCCGGGACTAACTACAATGAGCAGTTCTTC. Its protein product is CASSVGGGGPGTNYNEQFF.